This T cell receptor beta chain was found in a study of blood T cell repertoires in COVID-19. Background on the study: The samples span acute and convalescent COVID-19 from the United States, Italy and Spain. Nucleic acid was either cDNA or gDNA, and it came from T cells, B-cell-depleted T cells, or PBMCs.

Germline CDR1 is SGHTA and CDR2 is FQGTGA. Trimming shortened V by 5 bases and J by 2 bases, and 8 bases separated the two germline ends. This CDR3 is 13 amino acids long. How the authors handled the data: Amplification of reference gene primers provided the estimated nucleated cell counts. Clones were sequenced by immunoSEQ multiplex PCR, and TCRdb holds only the in-frame ones, with some missing. The V and J calls and clone size come from that table; D and trimming were worked out from the DNA. The sample shows tens of thousands of clones, 72% of them seen only once. V is TRBV7-3 and J is TRBJ2-3, with D possibly matching TRBD1 (5 bases). The specimen was peripheral blood. This TCR derives from a woman aged 55-75 years in a cohort sampled during active or convalescent COVID-19. The CDR3 DNA follows: TGTGCCAGCAGCCAGGACACCACAGATACGCAGTATTTT. Its translation is CASSQDTTDTQYF.